This T cell receptor beta chain derives from a study of blood T cell repertoires in COVID-19. Study at large: Whether acute or convalescent, the COVID-19 samples came from the United States, Italy and Spain. Nucleic acid was either cDNA or gDNA, and it came from T cells, B-cell-depleted T cells, or PBMCs.

In the original analysis: Scientists estimated how many nucleated cells there were by amplifying reference gene primers. Libraries were prepared by immunoSEQ multiplex PCR; TCRdb keeps only in-frame clonotypes and omits some of them. V, J and clone size are those of that table, while D and trimming were read from the DNA. The data hold some 130,000 clones, with about nine tenths observed a single time. Clinical histories supplied by participants themselves formed the basis of cohort assignment. Sequences were obtained from PBMCs or T cells enriched from blood (not recorded which). The clonotype originates from a man aged 50 to 59 who had recovered from COVID-19.

The CDR3 spells CASSEKKLSKPQHF. CDR3 nucleotide sequence: TGTGCCAGCAGTGAAAAGAAGCTGAGTAAGCCCCAGCATTTT. V usage is TRBV6-1 and J usage is TRBJ1-5, with unresolved D. The V and J ends lost 2 bases and 8 bases respectively, with 13 bases between them. CDR1 MNHNS and CDR2 SASEGT come from the germline V gene. The CDR3 contains 14 residues.